A single sample is the source of the 28 T cell receptor beta chains below, sequenced in a study of T cell repertoires in cytomegalovirus infection. What these receptors recognize is not known. TCRdb fed the reads into MiXCR, producing one record per CDR3 protein. The data hold about 900,000 distinct CDR3 sequences, with roughly 31% observed a single time. The sequenced sample was cultured CD8+ T cells from PBMCs, obtained from culture after CMV antigen stimulation. Receptors originate from a human donor in good health (CMV status not recorded). Some clones in this sample may be carry-over from other donors' samples.

There are a few counts of this clonotype. The chain has TRBV20-1 and TRBJ1-2; possible D gene TRBD1, 6 bases. The CDR3 contains 24 residues. Trimming took 6 bases from V and 2 from J, leaving 46 bases between them. Germline V gene data show CDR1 as DFQATT and CDR2 as SNEGSKA (reference sequence). The CDR3 is CSAAGRAHQTVADPDRRKNYGYTF. CDR3 coding DNA: TGCAGTGCCGCGGGCCGGGCGCACCAGACCGTAGCGGACCCAGACAGGCGGAAAAACTATGGCTACACCTTC.

This chain uses TRBV13 with TRBJ2-7; D possibly corresponds to TRBD2 (7 bases). CDR1 is PRHDT, CDR2 FYEKMQ, per germline (reference sequence). The ends were cut back, 6 bases at V and 4 bases at J, with 22 bases in the middle. This CDR3 is built from 16 residues. The CDR3, as DNA: TGTGCCAGCAGGAGGAGGGGAGGGGGGAATACTTACGAGCAGTACTTC. It translates to CASRRRGGGNTYEQYF. Full variable domain (remainder filled in from reference TRBV13 and TRBJ2-7): AAGVIQSPRHLIKEKRETATLKCYPIPRHDTVYWYQQGPGQDPQFLISFYEKMQSDKGSIPDRFSAQQFSDYHSELNMSSLELGDSALYFCASRRRGGGNTYEQYFGPGTRLTVT.

This rearrangement joins TRBV4-2 to TRBJ2-5; tentatively, D is TRBD2 (6 bases). This CDR3 comprises 14 residues. Germline loops: CDR1 LGHNA, CDR2 YNFKEQ. The V gene lost 1 base and the J gene lost 3 bases, with 9 bases spanning the gap. Here the CDR3 DNA reads TGTGCCAGCAGCCAAGGGGAGGCTGAAGAGACCCAGTACTTC. Translating gives CASSQGEAEETQYF.

The chain uses TRBV9 and TRBJ2-1; 7 bases map to TRBD2. Germline V lookup: CDR1 SGDLS, CDR2 YYNGEE. The CDR3 length is 15 residues. The V segment lost 0 bases and the J segment 5 bases; nucleotides outside the gene matches: 5. CDR3 in DNA: TGTGCCAGCAGCGTAGAGGGAGCGGGGAACAATGAGCAGTTCTTC. As protein: CASSVEGAGNNEQFF. The whole variable domain, remainder taken from reference TRBV9 and TRBJ2-1, is DSGVTQTPKHLITATGQRVTLRCSPRSGDLSVYWYQQSLDQGLQFLIQYYNGEERAKGNILERFSAQQFPDLHSELNLSSLELGDSALYFCASSVEGAGNNEQFFGPGTRLTVL.

The chain joins TRBV7-6 to TRBJ1-1; D is ambiguous. The CDR3 extends over 15 amino acids. From germline, CDR1 is SGHVS and CDR2 FNYEAQ. V shed 6 bases and J shed 3 bases, with 17 bases lying between them. In DNA, the CDR3 is TGTGCCAGCAGTTCCGGACTCCGTTCGGACACTGAAGCTTTCTTT. This gives the protein CASSSGLRSDTEAFF.

The gene calls are TRBV7-3 and TRBJ2-1; the match to TRBD1 covers 10 bases. V was pared by 3 bases and J by 5 bases, with 7 bases of the junction left unmatched. The germline CDR1 and CDR2 sequences are SGHTA and FQGTGA. This CDR3 region has 16 residues. CDR3 coding DNA: TGTGCCAGCAGCTTGGAATACGGACAGGGGGACAATGAGCAGTTCTTC. It translates to CASSLEYGQGDNEQFF.

V is TRBV4-1 and J is TRBJ2-2, with a possible D match to TRBD2 (6 bases). Trimming pared 3 bases from V and 0 bases from J, leaving 11 bases between. CDR3 length: 16 amino acids. The V gene's germline CDR1 is MGHRA and CDR2 YSYEKL. Here the CDR3 reads CASSHSSGANTGELFF. DNA for the CDR3: TGCGCCAGCAGCCATAGTAGCGGAGCGAACACCGGGGAGCTGTTTTTT.

V usage is TRBV20-1 and J usage is TRBJ2-7, with 7 positions matching TRBD1. This CDR3 is built from 15 residues. J gave up 3 bases and V 3 bases, and 11 bases lay outside the gene matches. Germline lookup yields CDR1 DFQATT and CDR2 SNEGSKA (reference sequence). The CDR3 sequence is CSASPGPRGSYEQYF. For the CDR3, the DNA is TGCAGTGCTAGTCCTGGACCCAGGGGGAGCTACGAGCAGTACTTC.

The sample holds a few counts of this clonotype. The genes are TRBV6-6 and TRBJ1-4; D gene unclear. The germline V gene has CDR1 MNHNY and CDR2 SVGAGI (reference sequence). This CDR3 spans 15 amino acids. Trimming shortened V by 1 base and J by 8 bases, and 14 bases separated the two germline ends. CDR3 residues: CASSYWTEEREKLFF. DNA of the CDR3: TGTGCCAGCAGTTACTGGACGGAAGAGAGAGAAAAACTGTTTTTT.

Concerning this clonotype: A much bigger clone sits one base away, suggesting this may be a read error. The chain links TRBV6-2 or TRBV6-3 to TRBJ2-5; TRBD1 might be the D (5 bases). The germline V gene has CDR1 MNHEY and CDR2 SVGEGT. V was pared by 7 bases and J by 4 bases, with 25 bases between. The CDR3 covers 17 residues. The CDR3 DNA reads TGTGCCAGCACTTCGGCTTCGGACATCGGAATAATAGAGACCCAGTACTTC. This sequence encodes CASTSASDIGIIETQYF.

The genes are TRBV3-1 and TRBJ1-5, with D possibly TRBD1 on 5 matching bases. The length of the CDR3 is 16 residues. The germline gives CDR1 LGHDT, CDR2 YNNKEL (reference sequence). Trimming stripped 0 bases from V and 2 bases from J, with 11 bases between. CDR3 bases: TGTGCCAGCAGCCAAGATCTACAGGTCCGCAATCAGCCCCAGCATTTT. Residues: CASSQDLQVRNQPQHF.

Regarding this clonotype: A much bigger clone sits one base away, suggesting this may be a read error. This chain links TRBV7-9 with TRBJ1-4; TRBD1 might be the D (5 bases). CDR3 length: 15 residues. The germline V gene encodes CDR1 SEHNR and CDR2 FQNEAQ (reference sequence). The CDR3 coding sequence is TGTTCCAGCAGCTCGTCGGGGGCAACTAATGAAAAACTGTTTTTT. Translating gives CSSSSSGATNEKLFF.

This clonotype was counted a few times. This chain connects TRBV20-1 to TRBJ2-7; no firm D call. Germline CDR1 is DFQATT and CDR2 is SNEGSKA (reference sequence). Deletions cut 0 bases from V and 0 bases from J, with 6 bases between. The CDR3 spans 13 residues. CDR3 residues: CSARDSSSYEQYV. The DNA for the CDR3 is TGCAGTGCTAGAGATTCAAGCTCCTACGAGCAGTACGTC.

In this sample, this clonotype turned up many times. The V call is TRBV7-2, the J call TRBJ2-3; 7 nucleotides agree with TRBD2. The J segment lost 0 bases and the V segment lost 5 bases, leaving 8 bases of the junction unmatched. CDR3 length: 16 amino acids. Germline V gene sequence: CDR1 SGHTA, CDR2 FQGNSA. As DNA, the CDR3 is TGTGCCAGCAGCGGGGGGGGAGTATTTAGCACAGATACGCAGTATTTT. Amino acids: CASSGGGVFSTDTQYF.

This clonotype was picked up a small number of times. The chain recombines TRBV7-9 with TRBJ1-2, with D hard to call. The CDR3 is 16 residues long. Trimming pared 4 bases from V and 0 bases from J, leaving 15 bases between. Per germline, CDR1 SEHNR and CDR2 FQNEAQ (reference sequence). CDR3 loop: CASSSPGRAANYGYTF. CDR3 coding DNA: TGTGCCAGCAGCTCACCAGGACGGGCAGCTAACTATGGCTACACCTTC.

This rearrangement joins TRBV7-6 to TRBJ1-6; 9 nucleotides agree with TRBD1. CDR3 length equals 16 residues. CDR1 SGHVS and CDR2 FNYEAQ come from the germline V gene. The V gene end was trimmed by 5 bases and the J gene end by 8 bases; junction bases not matched to a gene: 10. The CDR3 protein is CASSGIRTGVDSPLHF. CDR3 coding DNA: TGTGCCAGCAGCGGCATCCGGACAGGGGTGGATTCACCCCTCCACTTT.

The chain combines TRBV6-1 with TRBJ1-2; 9 bases fit TRBD1. The CDR3 contains 15 residues. Germline V gene data show CDR1 as MNHNS and CDR2 as SASEGT. J gave up 4 bases and V 6 bases, and 9 bases lay outside the gene matches. CDR3 in amino acids: CASRPGQGFFYGYTF. CDR3 bases: TGTGCCAGCAGACCGGGACAGGGCTTTTTCTATGGCTACACCTTC.

The rearrangement joins TRBV27 to TRBJ1-5; D is perhaps TRBD1 (6 bases). Germline V gene data show CDR1 as MNHEY and CDR2 as SMNVEV (reference sequence). Trimming removed 5 bases from V and 15 bases from J, with 20 bases in between. The CDR3 covers 13 residues. CDR3 DNA sequence: TGTGCCAGCAGTCCAACCTCACAGGGAGTTAGGCATTTT. Protein sequence: CASSPTSQGVRHF.

The gene calls are TRBV6-5 and TRBJ2-1; D is uncertain. The CDR3 totals 13 residues. Per germline, CDR1 MNHEY and CDR2 SVGAGI. Between the trimmed V and J ends, which lost 4 bases and 9 bases, there was a span of 13 bases. CDR3 sequence reads: CASSSYVISEQFF. The CDR3 DNA reads TGTGCCAGCAGTTCCTACGTTATTAGTGAGCAGTTCTTC.

The chain joins TRBV4-2 to TRBJ2-7; the match to TRBD1 covers 7 bases. The V gene end was trimmed by 3 bases and the J gene end by 2 bases; junction bases not matched to a gene: 4. CDR3 size: 14 residues. Germline values: CDR1 LGHNA, CDR2 YNFKEQ. The CDR3 nucleotides are TGTGCCAGCAGCCACCCCGGGACAGCCTACGAGCAGTACTTC. It translates to CASSHPGTAYEQYF.

This clonotype appeared a few times. This chain connects TRBV19 to TRBJ1-6; D gene unclear. The V gene lost 3 bases and the J gene lost 5 bases, with 20 bases spanning the gap. Germline V gene sequence: CDR1 LNHDA, CDR2 SQIVND (reference sequence). The CDR3 is made up of 18 amino acids. In nucleotides, the CDR3 is TGTGCCAGTAGTATGATACCTCTCGGGTACGAGGATAATTCACCCCTCCACTTT. Translation: CASSMIPLGYEDNSPLHF.

The table lists this clonotype with many counts. This sequence joins TRBV28 and TRBJ1-5, with a tentative D call TRBD1 (6 bases). V was clipped by 4 bases and J by 5 bases, with 12 bases between them. The V gene's germline CDR1 is MDHEN and CDR2 SYDVKM. The length of the CDR3 is 14 residues. The CDR3 DNA reads as TGTGCCAGCAGTTCCCGACAGGTGGATCAGCCCCAGCATTTT. This sequence encodes CASSSRQVDQPQHF.

This clonotype was seen more than once but under ten times. The CDR3 DNA follows: TGTGCCAGCAGCCAAGATCCGATGAACACTGAAGCTTTCTTT. Translated: CASSQDPMNTEAFF. The rearrangement joins TRBV14 to TRBJ1-1; D not certain. The length of the CDR3 is 14 residues. V was trimmed by 0 bases and J by 0 bases, leaving 5 bases between them. Germline CDR1 and CDR2: SGHDN and FVKESK.

This clonotype has at least ten counts. The gene calls are TRBV7-6 and TRBJ1-4; tentative D call: TRBD1 (6 bases). From germline, CDR1 is SGHVS and CDR2 FNYEAQ. V was shortened by 4 bases and J by 8 bases, with 14 bases between the two germline ends. This CDR3 region has 14 residues. For the CDR3, the DNA is TGTGCCAGCAGCTCGGATGAGGGGGGAGAAAAACTGTTTTTT. Its protein is CASSSDEGGEKLFF.

About this clonotype: A junction boundary mismatches the germline segment, possibly from a read error. CDR3 amino acids: CAGSQPRSSSTDTQYF. In DNA, the CDR3 is TGCGCCGGCAGCCAACCTAGGTCCAGTAGCACAGATACGCAGTATTTT. The chain couples TRBV4-1 to TRBJ2-3; D gene unclear. In germline, CDR1 is MGHRA, CDR2 YSYEKL. The CDR3 totals 16 residues.

The chain employs TRBV7-3 and TRBJ2-7; the D gene is possibly TRBD2 (5 bases). In germline, CDR1 is SGHTA, CDR2 FQGTGA. This CDR3 contains 13 residues. Trimming removed 2 bases at V and 3 bases at J, with 8 bases between. CDR3 region: CASSLPRVYEQYV. CDR3 sequence (DNA): TGTGCCAGCAGCTTACCGCGGGTCTACGAGCAGTACGTC.

This clonotype has a handful of counts. The chain carries TRBV6-1 and TRBJ1-6; D is unresolved. The CDR3 consists of 16 residues. V was trimmed by 7 bases and J by 0 bases, leaving 13 bases between them. Germline CDR1 reads MNHNS; CDR2 reads SASEGT. The CDR3 loop is CASKIWESSYNSPLHF. In DNA form, the CDR3 reads TGTGCCAGCAAGATTTGGGAGAGCTCCTATAATTCACCCCTCCACTTT.

This chain links TRBV5-4 with TRBJ2-7, with D tentatively TRBD1 or TRBD2 (6 bases each). Germline V lookup: CDR1 SGHNT, CDR2 YYREEE (reference sequence). The CDR3 sequence is 13 residues long. V was trimmed by 0 bases and J by 7 bases, leaving 11 bases between them. This CDR3 reads CASSLVGGQEQYV. The CDR3 DNA reads as TGTGCCAGCAGCTTGGTTGGGGGGCAAGAGCAGTACGTC.